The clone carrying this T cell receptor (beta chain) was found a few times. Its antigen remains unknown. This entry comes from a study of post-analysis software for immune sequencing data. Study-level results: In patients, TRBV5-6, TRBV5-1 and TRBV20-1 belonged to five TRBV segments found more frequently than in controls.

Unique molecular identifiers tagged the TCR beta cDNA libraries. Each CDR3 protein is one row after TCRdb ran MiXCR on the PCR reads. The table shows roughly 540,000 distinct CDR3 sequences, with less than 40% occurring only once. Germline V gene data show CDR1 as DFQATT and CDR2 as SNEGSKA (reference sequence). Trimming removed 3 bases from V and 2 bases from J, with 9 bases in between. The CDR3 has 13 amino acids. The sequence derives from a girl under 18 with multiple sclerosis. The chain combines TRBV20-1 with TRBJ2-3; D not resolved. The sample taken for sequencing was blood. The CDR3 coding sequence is TGCAGTGCTAGGCCCCAGACCACAGATACGCAGTATTTT. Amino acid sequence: CSARPQTTDTQYF.